This TCR beta chain was captured by sequencing in a study of shared clonotypes between healthy human individuals. The CDR3 spans 18 residues. V was pared by 3 bases and J by 7 bases, with 28 bases between. Germline values: CDR1 LGHNT, CDR2 FRNRAP. This table comes from immunoSEQ multiplex PCR, and its TCRdb copy is limited to in-frame clones, with some not included. Altogether approximately 440,000 clones are present, 70% to 80% being singletons, with the ten largest covering around 12%. None of the donors, who were healthy HIV-negative adults, had recently had acute infections or vaccinations. This sequence was found in a woman aged 35 to 49 in good health. Some clones in this sample may be carry-over from other donors' samples. Sequencing was done on a sample of PBMCs. The rearrangement joins TRBV12-5 to TRBJ2-7; D tentatively fits TRBD1 or TRBD2 (5 bases each). The CDR3 region has the DNA TGTGCTAGTGGTTTCTCTACTCCCCCACGGGACGGACATAGAGAGCAGTACTTC. Protein sequence: CASGFSTPPRDGHREQYF.